The 10 T cell receptor beta chains listed next were all sequenced from one sample in a study of monozygotic twins with inflammatory bowel disease. TCRdb processed the 5' RACE reads again and assigns one entry to each CDR3 protein, with no DNA. The sample totals 400,000 or so distinct CDR3 sequences. Specimen: blood. These receptors originate from a human donor with ulcerative colitis or Crohn's disease, or a healthy co-twin of an affected twin (not recorded which).

The gene calls are TRBV7-2 and TRBJ2-1. The germline CDR1 and CDR2 sequences are SGHTA and FQGNSA. CDR3 length: 13 amino acids. The CDR3 sequence: CASSGEVANEQFF. The full variable domain, rest sourced from reference TRBV7-2 and TRBJ2-1, is GAGVSQSPSNKVTEKGKDVELRCDPISGHTALYWYRQSLGQGLEFLIYFQGNSAPDKSGLPSDRFSAERTGGSVSTLTIQRTQQEDSAVYLCASSGEVANEQFFGPGTRLTVL.

This sequence joins TRBV10-3 and TRBJ2-7. From germline, CDR1 is ENHRY and CDR2 SYGVKD. The CDR3 is 15 amino acids. The CDR3 region is CAISEAGRNSYEQYF.

This chain joins TRBV20-1 and TRBJ2-4; TCRdb selects TRBD1, and the lack of DNA leaves this call unchecked. Germline V gene lookup returns CDR1 DFQATT and CDR2 SNEGSKA (reference sequence). The CDR3 is made up of 15 amino acids. The CDR3 sequence: CSARVPGGRETIQYF.

The V and J genes are TRBV6-1 and TRBJ2-3; TCRdb picks TRBD1, but there is no DNA to check that call. Germline CDR1 reads MNHNS; CDR2 reads SASEGT. This CDR3 has 16 residues. CDR3 amino acids: CASSPVGRISTDTQYF.

J is TRBJ2-5 and V is TRBV5-1; TCRdb picks TRBD2, but there is no DNA to check that call. In germline, CDR1 is SGHRS, CDR2 YFSETQ. This CDR3 is 14 amino acids long. This CDR3 is CASSLSGSLETQYF.

This chain uses TRBV21-1 with TRBJ2-3; TCRdb calls TRBD1, which cannot be checked without DNA. TRBV21-1 corresponds to a pseudogene. The CDR3 length is 14 residues. The CDR3 loop is CASSGSRQADTQYF.

V usage is TRBV28 and J usage is TRBJ1-5; TCRdb's D call of TRBD1 is untestable without DNA. The CDR3 is made up of 14 amino acids. Germline CDR1 is MDHEN and CDR2 is SYDVKM. CDR3 sequence reads: CASSSRDIYQAQHF.

V usage is TRBV29-1 and J usage is TRBJ2-3; TCRdb's D call of TRBD1 is untestable without DNA. This CDR3 region has 13 residues. Germline loops: CDR1 SQVTM, CDR2 ANQGSEA. The CDR3 region is CSGQGGRGDTQYF.

The chain employs TRBV27 and TRBJ1-6; as DNA is missing, the TRBD1 call by TCRdb cannot be tested. Germline V gives CDR1 MNHEY, CDR2 SMNVEV (reference sequence). The CDR3 consists of 15 residues. Here the CDR3 reads CASSLLLAGNSPLHF.

The chain links TRBV20-1 to TRBJ2-1; TCRdb outputs TRBD1, but without DNA this stays unchecked. There are 15 residues in the CDR3. The germline V gene encodes CDR1 DFQATT and CDR2 SNEGSKA (reference sequence). The CDR3 is CSARDRPGPYNEQFF.